The rows below give T cell receptor beta chains drawn from one sample of a study of PD-1 blockade in classical Hodgkin lymphoma. Assay: immunoSEQ multiplex PCR; the TCRdb copy retains only in-frame clones and omits some. Of approximately 100,000 clones listed, around nine tenths are singletons. The sample consisted of peripheral blood mononuclear cells (PBMCs), taken before the second cycle of nivolumab. These TCRs come from a human donor with classical Hodgkin lymphoma. The CDR3 runs from the conserved cysteine through the conserved F or W. Each record gives: V gene, D gene, clone size, J gene, CDR3 DNA, CDR3 protein. D genes are given only for firm matches. Expanded clones get a size class; other rows say once, few or many, or leave the size out.

v_call: TRBV27
d_call: TRBD1
clone_size: NA
j_call: TRBJ2-7
cdr3_nt: TGTGCCAGCAGTCTACAGACAGGGGAGACCTACGAGCAGTACTTC
cdr3_aa: CASSLQTGETYEQYF

v_call: TRBV5-4
d_call: NA
clone_size: NA
j_call: TRBJ2-7
cdr3_nt: TGTGCCAGCAGCTTGGAAAGTGGGTTTCGAAGCTACGAGCAGTACTTC
cdr3_aa: CASSLESGFRSYEQYF

v_call: TRBV28
d_call: NA
clone_size: NA
j_call: TRBJ1-4
cdr3_nt: TGTGCCAGCAGTCCCCTATCCGGGAAAAAACTGTTTTTT
cdr3_aa: CASSPLSGKKLFF

v_call: TRBV6-1
d_call: NA
clone_size: NA
j_call: TRBJ2-2
cdr3_nt: TGTGCCAGCAGTGCGATCAGGGGTTCGAACACCGGGGAGCTGTTTTTT
cdr3_aa: CASSAIRGSNTGELFF

v_call: TRBV7-9
d_call: NA
clone_size: NA
j_call: TRBJ2-3
cdr3_nt: TGTGCCAGCAGCCTACTTCCTCTGGCAGTCGCAGATACGCAGTATTTT
cdr3_aa: CASSLLPLAVADTQYF

v_call: TRBV7-3
d_call: NA
clone_size: few
j_call: TRBJ2-5
cdr3_nt: TGTGCCAGCAGCTTAACAGCTCCAGGATTGGGGGAGACCCAGTACTTC
cdr3_aa: CASSLTAPGLGETQYF

v_call: TRBV27
d_call: NA
clone_size: NA
j_call: TRBJ1-2
cdr3_nt: TGTGCCAGCAGTGCCGGGACGGTATACTATGGCTACACCTTC
cdr3_aa: CASSAGTVYYGYTF

v_call: TRBV19
d_call: NA
clone_size: once
j_call: TRBJ2-5
cdr3_nt: TGTGCCAGTAGTATAATGACTAGGGGGTCCAGGACCCAGTACTTC
cdr3_aa: CASSIMTRGSRTQYF

v_call: TRBV4-3
d_call: NA
clone_size: NA
j_call: TRBJ1-2
cdr3_nt: TGCGCCAGCAGCCCCCTTCCGCAGGGCCGTGGCTACACCTTC
cdr3_aa: CASSPLPQGRGYTF

v_call: TRBV18
d_call: NA
clone_size: NA
j_call: TRBJ1-2
cdr3_nt: TGTGCCAGCTCACCCGACTGGGATGAGGGCTACACCTTC
cdr3_aa: CASSPDWDEGYTF

v_call: TRBV19
d_call: NA
clone_size: once
j_call: TRBJ1-2
cdr3_nt: TGTGCCAGTACCCCCCTGACGAGGGAGGGGGATAACTATGGCTACACCTTC
cdr3_aa: CASTPLTREGDNYGYTF

v_call: TRBV7-5
d_call: NA
clone_size: NA
j_call: TRBJ1-5
cdr3_nt: TGTGCCAGAAGCTTTAAGGCCTCCGGGCCCCATCAGCCCCAGCATTTT
cdr3_aa: CARSFKASGPHQPQHF

v_call: TRBV5-6
d_call: NA
clone_size: NA
j_call: TRBJ2-3
cdr3_nt: TGTGCCAGCAGCTTGGATCCCGGGCGCACAGATACGCAGTATTTT
cdr3_aa: CASSLDPGRTDTQYF

v_call: TRBV6-5
d_call: TRBD1
clone_size: NA
j_call: TRBJ2-4
cdr3_nt: TGTGCCAGCAGTCACAGGGGGGCCAAAAACATTCAGTACTTC
cdr3_aa: CASSHRGAKNIQYF

v_call: TRBV28
d_call: NA
clone_size: NA
j_call: TRBJ1-2
cdr3_nt: TGTGCCAGCAGTTTGACGGCTAACTATGGCTACACCTTC
cdr3_aa: CASSLTANYGYTF

v_call: TRBV4-1
d_call: NA
clone_size: few
j_call: TRBJ1-5
cdr3_nt: TGCGCCAGCAGCCAAGACCGGGACATTCAGCCCCAGCATTTT
cdr3_aa: CASSQDRDIQPQHF

v_call: TRBV9
d_call: NA
clone_size: NA
j_call: TRBJ2-1
cdr3_nt: TGTGCCAGCAGCGTAGGTGGGGACCACTACAATGAGCAGTTCTTC
cdr3_aa: CASSVGGDHYNEQFF

v_call: TRBV4-1
d_call: NA
clone_size: NA
j_call: TRBJ2-1
cdr3_nt: TGCGCCAGCAGCCAAGTTGGCCTATCCTACAATGAGCAGTTCTTC
cdr3_aa: CASSQVGLSYNEQFF

v_call: TRBV6-6
d_call: NA
clone_size: NA
j_call: TRBJ1-2
cdr3_nt: TGTGCCAGCAGTTACCGCTCCACTAGGGCCAATGGCTACACCTTC
cdr3_aa: CASSYRSTRANGYTF

v_call: TRBV18
d_call: NA
clone_size: NA
j_call: TRBJ1-1
cdr3_nt: TGTGCCAGCTCACAGGAATTTAACACTGAAGCTTTCTTT
cdr3_aa: CASSQEFNTEAFF

v_call: TRBV25-1
d_call: TRBD1
clone_size: NA
j_call: TRBJ2-1
cdr3_nt: TGTGCCAGCAGTGATTATACGGACAGGTACAATGAGCAGTTCTTC
cdr3_aa: CASSDYTDRYNEQFF

v_call: TRBV15
d_call: NA
clone_size: NA
j_call: TRBJ1-1
cdr3_nt: TGTGCCACCAGCATAGACAGGACCCTGCTGGGAGCTTTCTTT
cdr3_aa: CATSIDRTLLGAFF

v_call: TRBV6-1
d_call: TRBD2
clone_size: NA
j_call: TRBJ2-5
cdr3_nt: TGTGCCAGTTTAGCGGGGGTTTGGGAGACCCAGTACTTC
cdr3_aa: CASLAGVWETQYF

v_call: TRBV7-8
d_call: NA
clone_size: NA
j_call: TRBJ1-2
cdr3_nt: TGTGCCAGCAGCTTAGACCGGTACTATGGCTACACCTTC
cdr3_aa: CASSLDRYYGYTF

v_call: TRBV6-5
d_call: TRBD1
clone_size: NA
j_call: TRBJ2-7
cdr3_nt: TGTGCCAGCAGTTACGTCGACAGGGGGCGGCTTCTCGAGCAGTACTTC
cdr3_aa: CASSYVDRGRLLEQYF

v_call: TRBV4-2
d_call: TRBD2
clone_size: NA
j_call: TRBJ2-1
cdr3_nt: TGTGCCAGCACCCGCGCGCATAGCGGGGAACAAAATGAGCAGTTCTTC
cdr3_aa: CASTRAHSGEQNEQFF

v_call: TRBV6-6
d_call: TRBD1
clone_size: NA
j_call: TRBJ2-7
cdr3_nt: TGTGCCACCGGACAGGGGCTTTCCTACGAGCAGTACTTC
cdr3_aa: CATGQGLSYEQYF

v_call: TRBV11-2
d_call: NA
clone_size: NA
j_call: TRBJ1-2
cdr3_nt: TGTGCCAGCAGCACCCGGGACGGTCTAGTCTACACCTTC
cdr3_aa: CASSTRDGLVYTF

v_call: TRBV6-1
d_call: NA
clone_size: NA
j_call: TRBJ2-1
cdr3_nt: TGTGCCAGCAGTGAAAGGCCCACCGGGGATGGTGAGCAGTTCTTC
cdr3_aa: CASSERPTGDGEQFF

v_call: TRBV9
d_call: NA
clone_size: NA
j_call: TRBJ1-1
cdr3_nt: TGTGCCAGCAGCGTATCAGGAGGGAACACTGAAGCTTTCTTT
cdr3_aa: CASSVSGGNTEAFF

v_call: TRBV19
d_call: TRBD2
clone_size: NA
j_call: TRBJ2-1
cdr3_nt: TGTGCCAGTAGTATTTGGCTAGCGGGGGGGCCCCATTCCTACAATGAGCAGTTCTTC
cdr3_aa: CASSIWLAGGPHSYNEQFF

v_call: TRBV2
d_call: TRBD2
clone_size: NA
j_call: TRBJ2-2
cdr3_nt: TGTGCCAGCAGTGAGACCAAAGCGGGGAAGGGCACCGGGGAGCTGTTTTTT
cdr3_aa: CASSETKAGKGTGELFF

v_call: TRBV7-9
d_call: NA
clone_size: NA
j_call: TRBJ1-5
cdr3_nt: TGTGCCAGCAGCCTGGAGTGGGCCAATCAGCCCCAGCATTTT
cdr3_aa: CASSLEWANQPQHF

v_call: TRBV5-6
d_call: NA
clone_size: NA
j_call: TRBJ1-1
cdr3_nt: TGTGCCAGCAGCAGCGAGGGGGGCACTGAAGCTTTCTTT
cdr3_aa: CASSSEGGTEAFF

v_call: TRBV6-5
d_call: NA
clone_size: NA
j_call: TRBJ2-7
cdr3_nt: TGTGCCAGCAGTCGGACCGGCGAGCAGTACTTC
cdr3_aa: CASSRTGEQYF

v_call: TRBV30
d_call: NA
clone_size: NA
j_call: TRBJ1-2
cdr3_nt: TGTGCCTGGAGTGTACAGGATGGCTACACCTTC
cdr3_aa: CAWSVQDGYTF

v_call: TRBV19
d_call: TRBD2
clone_size: NA
j_call: TRBJ2-2
cdr3_nt: TGTGCCAGTAGTTCGCGCGGGGGGAACACCGGGGAGCTGTTTTTT
cdr3_aa: CASSSRGGNTGELFF

v_call: TRBV7-9
d_call: TRBD1
clone_size: NA
j_call: TRBJ1-3
cdr3_nt: TGTGCCAGCAGCCTAGACGGGACAGGAGGAAACACCATATATTTT
cdr3_aa: CASSLDGTGGNTIYF

v_call: TRBV29-1
d_call: NA
clone_size: once
j_call: TRBJ2-3
cdr3_nt: TGCAGCGTTGAAGAAGGCAGGGTGGCAGATACGCAGTATTTT
cdr3_aa: CSVEEGRVADTQYF

v_call: TRBV7-8
d_call: NA
clone_size: once
j_call: TRBJ1-3
cdr3_nt: TGTGCCAGCAGCTTAGGTAGCGGGCAGGAGACGAACACCATATATTTT
cdr3_aa: CASSLGSGQETNTIYF

v_call: TRBV30
d_call: NA
clone_size: NA
j_call: TRBJ2-7
cdr3_nt: TGTGCCTGGAGTGTAGGTCTGGCCCACTACGAGCAGTACTTC
cdr3_aa: CAWSVGLAHYEQYF

v_call: TRBV7-2
d_call: NA
clone_size: NA
j_call: TRBJ2-7
cdr3_nt: TGCGCCAGCAGCCAAGATCGCTCAGGGGACTGGAACGAGCAGTACTTC
cdr3_aa: CASSQDRSGDWNEQYF

v_call: TRBV27
d_call: NA
clone_size: NA
j_call: TRBJ1-4
cdr3_nt: TGTGCCAGCAGTGAAGGAGCCGAGGATGAAAAACTGTTTTTT
cdr3_aa: CASSEGAEDEKLFF

v_call: TRBV11-2
d_call: NA
clone_size: NA
j_call: TRBJ2-5
cdr3_nt: TGTGCCAGCAGGAAACCCGGACGGAAAGAGACCCAGTACTTC
cdr3_aa: CASRKPGRKETQYF

v_call: TRBV27
d_call: TRBD1
clone_size: once
j_call: TRBJ1-2
cdr3_nt: TGTGCCAGCAGTTTCGACAGGGGCTATGGCTACACCTTC
cdr3_aa: CASSFDRGYGYTF

v_call: TRBV30
d_call: TRBD1
clone_size: NA
j_call: TRBJ1-3
cdr3_nt: TGTGCCTGGACGCCCGGACAGGGCTTAAACACCATATATTTT
cdr3_aa: CAWTPGQGLNTIYF